These T cell receptor beta chains were read from a single sample in a study of monozygotic twins with inflammatory bowel disease. Reprocessing the 5' RACE reads, TCRdb reports a single entry for every CDR3 protein and omits DNA. This sample's table reports about 380,000 distinct CDR3 sequences. Sequenced material: blood. These receptors originate from a human donor with ulcerative colitis or Crohn's disease, or a healthy co-twin of an affected twin (not recorded which). Each CDR3 is given with its conserved first and last residue.

J: TRBJ2-7; V: TRBV10-3; CDR3: CAISELGTDSSYEQYF
J: TRBJ1-1; V: TRBV19; CDR3: CASTPDPRAEAFF
J: TRBJ2-3; V: TRBV12-3/TRBV12-4; CDR3: CASTSGSSMADTQYF
J: TRBJ1-6; V: TRBV27; CDR3: CASSSRSGPGSPLHF
J: TRBJ2-2; V: TRBV7-6; CDR3: CASSADRRNTGELFF
J: TRBJ2-6; V: TRBV7-6; CDR3: CASSYPEGGRAGANVLTF
J: TRBJ2-7; V: TRBV25-1; CDR3: CASSGSWEQYF
J: TRBJ1-2; V: TRBV11-3; CDR3: CASSFGTDYGYTF
J: TRBJ2-2; V: TRBV4-3; CDR3: CASSQGIPVAGGNTGELFF
J: TRBJ1-1; V: TRBV20-1; CDR3: CSAIRGSNTEAFF
J: TRBJ1-5; V: TRBV12-3/TRBV12-4; CDR3: CARSLGGGTNQPQHF
J: TRBJ2-2; V: TRBV4-3; CDR3: CASSPLGLNTGELFF
J: TRBJ1-5; V: TRBV3-1; CDR3: CASSQSTGNQPQHF
J: TRBJ2-7; V: TRBV6-2/TRBV6-3; CDR3: CASSQVPGTGALEQYF
J: TRBJ2-7; V: TRBV5-1; CDR3: CASSRRAPTGTRFYEQYF
J: TRBJ2-7; V: TRBV4-3; CDR3: CASSTSGGAEQYF
J: TRBJ1-2; V: TRBV11-2; CDR3: CASSSTLYGYTF
J: TRBJ2-3; V: TRBV4-3; CDR3: CASSLTSGVETDTQYF
J: TRBJ2-2; V: TRBV20-1; CDR3: CSADPGESTGELFF
J: TRBJ2-7; V: TRBV7-2; CDR3: CASSPRTGLTYEQYF
J: TRBJ1-1; V: TRBV7-9; CDR3: CASSFNSLGQGLEAFF
J: TRBJ2-3; V: TRBV20-1; CDR3: CSATLWTGLSDTQYF
J: TRBJ1-4; V: TRBV7-2; CDR3: CASSLGWTGANEKLFF
J: TRBJ2-7; V: TRBV4-2; CDR3: CASSQGGLAGGSSYEQYF
J: TRBJ1-2; V: TRBV7-8; CDR3: CASSSVPLRGYGYTF
J: TRBJ1-5; V: TRBV6-5; CDR3: CASSYRTGGKAGPNQPQHF
J: TRBJ1-6; V: TRBV5-1; CDR3: CASSGGDRGSNSPLHF
J: TRBJ2-3; V: TRBV4-3; CDR3: CASSRLFAGGPDTQYF
J: TRBJ1-3; V: TRBV4-2; CDR3: CASTAGNTIYF
J: TRBJ2-1; V: TRBV18; CDR3: CASSPKIANRDEQFF
J: TRBJ2-2; V: TRBV12-5; CDR3: CASGEGTPAKLFF
J: TRBJ2-3; V: TRBV20-1; CDR3: CSAREALAGGDTQYF
J: TRBJ2-5; V: TRBV4-1; CDR3: CASSQGTARNPQETQYF
J: TRBJ1-2; V: TRBV5-1; CDR3: CASSLNTGGTHGYTF
J: TRBJ2-3; V: TRBV4-3; CDR3: CASSQGRQLDTQYF
J: TRBJ1-2; V: TRBV29-1; CDR3: CSVAGTQRLYTF